This TCR beta chain emerged from a study of blood T cells in healthy people across ages (dated by TCRdb to about 2015). The study in broad terms: Template switching captured roughly one uniquely barcoded TCR beta cDNA molecule per two T cells in model experiments. To track age-related changes in TCR beta repertoire diversity, the study relied on deep sequencing normalized with unique cDNA molecular identifiers. Four age groups were formed from the donors: young (average around 15 years), middle-aged (around 39), aged (over 55) and long-lived (82). To avoid experimental bias, donors of different ages were randomly spread across the sequencing lanes. Using the same blood draw, the study looked at two additional independent replicas of 1 million unique cDNA reads for two donors, one aged 18 to 30 and the other aged 80 or older.

Study-wide findings and limitations: The long-lived group showed more naive CD4+ T cells, fewer expanded clones and increased TCR diversity than the aged group, suggesting age selection. Total diversity estimates from one million sequenced T cells were considered lower bounds and underestimates. The CMV infection status of donors was not known, potentially confounding age-related changes in expanded clonotypes. As age increased, observed TCR beta diversity per million T cells dropped in a roughly linear way, and a significant reduction was already evident by age 40. Since profiling was done on bulk unsorted PBMCs, naive and antigen-experienced compartments could not be conclusively compared. Observed TCR beta diversity correlated strongly with the percentage of naive T cells measured by flow cytometry.

The CDR3 numbers 14 residues from cysteine through phenylalanine. Only CDR3 DNA remains: 42 bases, in frame from the first base. CDR1 LGHNA and CDR2 YNFKEQ were looked up in the germline V gene. Relative to germline, V is 0 bases shorter and J is 5 bases shorter, with 9 bases between their ends. This clonotype has more than one count but fewer than ten. The antigen this receptor binds is unknown. No much larger clonotype is one base removed from it; base qualities were not supplied. The 40 or so donors, aged about 6 to 95 years, were systemically healthy Caucasian individuals from Russia. Each donor gave about 9.8 milliliters of peripheral blood, drawn into EDTA-treated Vacutainer tubes. PBMCs were isolated by Ficoll-Paque density-gradient centrifugation, with at least 6 million obtained per sample. Trizol reagent was used to extract total RNA from PBMCs, with at least 5 micrograms per sample. For every donor, an aliquot of PBMCs went through flow cytometry to measure the percentages of naive CD45RAhigh/CD27high T cells.

Receptor libraries were prepared by 5' RACE. The data were produced on an Illumina HiSeq 2500. A second PCR of roughly 7 to 11 cycles was performed with a sample-barcoded 5' primer and a J-beta primer mix. Each TCR beta cDNA molecule received a unique molecular identifier from a template-switch 5' adaptor carrying 12 random nucleotides. Each sample yielded at least 3 million CDR3-containing paired-end reads. First-strand cDNA was synthesized from all RNA with the Mint cDNA synthesis kit, primed by a TRBC-specific oligonucleotide. After uracil-DNA glycosylase treatment, a first 18-cycle PCR used universal primers M1SS and BC2_uni_R on all cDNA. The study's processing was this. For normalization, 1 million high-quality reads, each with a distinct molecular identifier, were randomly selected from each sample. Reads with shared molecular identifiers were discarded instead of being binned into consensus sequences. MiTCR, run with a Q25 quality threshold and the strictest error-elimination algorithm, handled CDR3 identification, clonotype clustering and error correction. A nonparametric unseen species model using Euler transformation provided a lower-bound estimate of total TCR beta diversity. The raw public reads went through TCRdb reprocessing: fastp at Q25, MiXCR clone calling, in-frame beta chains kept. Entries that share a CDR3 protein sequence are merged under the most common genes and DNA. It is TCRdb's table, rather than the study itself, that gives the V and J calls and clone size. This sample is represented by roughly 1,500,000 distinct CDR3 sequences; approximately 32% of them were singletons. The top ten hold around 11% of the sample.

The sequencing input was blood. The TCR originated in a woman under 40 in good health. Rearrangement joined TRBV4-2 to TRBJ2-3; a confident D gene designation cannot be given. In nucleotides, the sequence is TGTGCCAGCAGCCAAGATTTAGGTTTAGATACGCAGTATTTT. This translates into CASSQDLGLDTQYF.